This T cell receptor beta chain was found in a study of blood T cell repertoires in COVID-19. Overall study: Nucleic acid was either cDNA or gDNA, and it came from T cells, B-cell-depleted T cells, or PBMCs.

The table came from immunoSEQ multiplex PCR; TCRdb's copy has only in-frame clones and leaves some out. Here the sample spans around 83,000 clones, more than 75% being singletons. Germline V gene sequence: CDR1 SGHAT, CDR2 FQNNGV. V dropped 5 bases and J dropped 2 bases, with 12 bases sitting between them. The CDR3 has 14 amino acids. The chain recombines TRBV11-2 with TRBJ2-5; D is possibly TRBD1 (5 bases). Sequenced sample: peripheral blood. This TCR was sampled from an elderly man with active or convalescent COVID-19. CDR3 sequence (DNA): TGTGCCAGCAGCCCCAGACAGATACAAGAGACCCAGTACTTC. Its protein product is CASSPRQIQETQYF.